This T cell receptor beta chain emerged from a study of CD8 T cells in ankylosing spondylitis. Preparation of TCR beta libraries was done by quantitative 5'-RACE with molecular barcodes. TCRdb used MiXCR to reprocess the 5' RACE reads, holding one entry per CDR3 protein. Here the sample spans 190,000 or so distinct CDR3 sequences, 9.5% to 15% being singletons. Points from the study as a whole: Earlier reports found some motif variants in synovial fluid and blood in reactive arthritis.

Trimming left V 0 bases short and J 0 bases short, with 13 bases between. Germline CDR1 reads SGHRS; CDR2 reads YFSETQ. The CDR3 length is 16 residues. The sample holds many counts of this clonotype. No antigen is known for it. This receptor was identified in a male donor with ankylosing spondylitis or in good health (not recorded which). The V gene is TRBV5-1, the J gene TRBJ2-7; perhaps TRBD2 as D (5 bases). The sequencing sample was made of blood, either unsorted or a sorted T cell fraction (not recorded which). CDR3 protein: CASSLGYGERSYEQYF. For the CDR3, the DNA is TGCGCCAGCAGCTTGGGATACGGGGAACGCTCCTACGAGCAGTACTTC.